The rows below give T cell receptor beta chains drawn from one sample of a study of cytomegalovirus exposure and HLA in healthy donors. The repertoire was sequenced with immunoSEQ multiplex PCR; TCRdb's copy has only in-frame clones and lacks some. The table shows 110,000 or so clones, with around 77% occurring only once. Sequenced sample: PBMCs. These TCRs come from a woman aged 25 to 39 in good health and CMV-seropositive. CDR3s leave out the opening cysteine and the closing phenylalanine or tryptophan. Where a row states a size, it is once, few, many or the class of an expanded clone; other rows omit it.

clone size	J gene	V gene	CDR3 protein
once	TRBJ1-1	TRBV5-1	ASSLARVSTEAF
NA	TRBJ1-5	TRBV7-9	SSSVWGPQGRDQPQH
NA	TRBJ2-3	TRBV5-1	ASSFYGTDTQY
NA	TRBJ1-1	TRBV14	ASSQRVPLDTEAF
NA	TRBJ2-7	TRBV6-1	ASSEYSYEQY
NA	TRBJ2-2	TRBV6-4	ASSDDGGTGELF
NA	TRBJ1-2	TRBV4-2	ASSQDRGGALYGYT
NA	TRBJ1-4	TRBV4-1	ASSQGLVEKLF
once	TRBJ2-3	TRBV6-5	AARQGPDTQY
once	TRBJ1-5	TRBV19	ASTHQTASEANQPQH
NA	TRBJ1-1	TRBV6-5	ASTLGGALNTEAF
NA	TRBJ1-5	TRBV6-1	ASSDVGRGNQPQH
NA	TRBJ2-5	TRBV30	AWSKSRETQY
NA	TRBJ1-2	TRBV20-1	SAVTGGGYT
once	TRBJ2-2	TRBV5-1	ASSLSPGGPQTGELF